There are many counts of the clone carrying this T cell receptor beta chain. The authors used Ficoll-Paque density gradient centrifugation to separate PBMCs. The input was around 9.9 ml of fresh peripheral blood. This entry comes from a study of Graves' ophthalmopathy and Graves' hyperthyroidism. The TCR beta CDR3 regions underwent amplification from RNA transcripts. RT-PCR in the first round used HTBI primers; a second-round multiplex PCR followed. Via MiXCR, TCRdb re-called the multiplex PCR reads, giving one row per CDR3 protein. The data show roughly 420,000 distinct CDR3 sequences, with roughly 21% seen just once and roughly 3.2% held by the top ten. V gave up 4 bases and J gave up 2 bases, with 8 bases separating them. This CDR3 has 12 amino acids. Germline CDR1 and CDR2: DFQATT and SNEGSKA (reference sequence).

Sequencing was performed on peripheral blood. The clonotype was recovered from a woman aged 18-29 years with stable Graves' hyperthyroidism. The V gene is TRBV20-1, the J gene TRBJ2-5; no firm D call. The CDR3 bases are TGCAGTGCTATGGAAATACAAGAGACCCAGTACTTC. Its translation is CSAMEIQETQYF.